The T cell receptor beta chain described here comes from a study of T-cell reconstitution after alpha-beta-depleted transplantation in children. Overall study results and limits: Hyperexpanded clones declined; after one year, newly produced T cells mostly supplied diversity. Recipient T cells and thymic progenitors that survived gave rise to the high TCRbeta diversity observed at day 60 in some patients.

Construction of the TCRbeta library involved unique molecular identifiers. A single record per CDR3 protein comes from TCRdb applying MiXCR to the PCR reads. The sample records fewer than 750,000 distinct CDR3 sequences, more than 20% being singletons. With respect to this clonotype: Its specificity is not known.

This CDR3 has 15 residues. V lost 3 bases, J lost 5 bases, and 16 bases lay in between. Germline V gives CDR1 ENHRY, CDR2 SYGVKD. V is TRBV10-3 and J is TRBJ2-5; D may be TRBD1 (5 bases). The sequencing used PBMCs, collected before TCRalphabeta/CD19-depleted stem cell transplant. This TCR derives from a boy less than two years old with Wiskott-Aldrich syndrome, due to receive a stem cell transplant. CDR3 region: CAISDGQGRSETQYF. CDR3 sequence (DNA): TGTGCCATCAGTGACGGGCAGGGTAGGTCGGAGACCCAGTACTTC.